Below are 27 T cell receptor beta chains sequenced from a single sample in a study of shared clonotypes between healthy human individuals. This table comes from immunoSEQ multiplex PCR, and its TCRdb copy is limited to in-frame clones, with some not included. This repertoire shows roughly 2.2 million clones, around 93% found once; its top ten account for approximately 0.41%. The source material was naive CD4+ T cells from PBMCs. Subset in this sample: CD45RA+ positively selected. These receptors originate from a man in his late teens or twenties in good health. Some clones in this sample may be carry-over from other donors' samples.

The chain uses TRBV7-3 and TRBJ2-1; 8 bases map to TRBD1. Germline CDR1 is SGHTA and CDR2 is FQGTGA. The CDR3 sequence is 17 residues long. V was clipped by 2 bases and J by 7 bases; unmatched bases: 13. CDR3 residues: CASSLGVQGAKGNEQFF. CDR3 bases: TGTGCCAGCAGCTTAGGTGTTCAGGGGGCGAAGGGAAATGAGCAGTTCTTC.

This chain joins TRBV4-1 and TRBJ2-3; TRBD2 matches 9 bases. Trimming cost V 1 base and J 11 bases; bases outside gene matches: 7. The CDR3 runs 14 residues. Looked up from germline, CDR1 is MGHRA and CDR2 is YSYEKL. CDR3 in amino acids: CASSQVHETSGQYF. The CDR3 nucleotides are TGCGCCAGCAGCCAAGTCCACGAGACTAGCGGGCAGTATTTT.

This clone was recorded once. The V call is TRBV5-1, the J call TRBJ1-1; perhaps TRBD1 as D (6 bases). Trimming stripped 0 bases from V and 9 bases from J, with 15 bases between. Looked up from germline, CDR1 is SGHRS and CDR2 is YFSETQ. The CDR3 is made up of 14 amino acids. In DNA, the CDR3 is TGCGCCAGCAGCTTGGCCGCGGGGGCAGGACAAGCTTTCTTT. Translation gives CASSLAAGAGQAFF.

The chain has TRBV25-1 and TRBJ1-2, with D possibly being TRBD1 (5 bases). V was shortened by 4 bases and J by 3 bases, with 12 bases between the two germline ends. This CDR3 region has 14 residues. Germline V CDR1 and CDR2: MGHDK, SYGVNS. The CDR3 loop is CASSVAGSHYGYTF. The CDR3 DNA is TGTGCCAGCAGTGTAGCAGGGTCTCACTATGGCTACACCTTC.

Concerning this clone itself: This sample includes further DNA sequences coding for the same CDR3. CDR3 region: CASSWDPGNTIYF. The CDR3 DNA reads TGTGCCAGCAGCTGGGACCCGGGAAACACCATATATTTT. V is TRBV11-2 and J is TRBJ1-3; D possibly corresponds to TRBD1 (5 bases). The length of the CDR3 is 13 residues. Trimming stripped 4 bases from V and 4 bases from J, with 8 bases between. The germline gives CDR1 SGHAT, CDR2 FQNNGV.

CDR3 in DNA: TGTGCCAGCAGCCCCGGACTAGCGGGAGTCATCAATGAGCAGTTCTTC. This encodes CASSPGLAGVINEQFF. This chain joins TRBV11-3 and TRBJ2-1; 13 bases line up with TRBD2. Germline loops: CDR1 SGHNT, CDR2 YENEEA. The CDR3 length is 16 residues. V was pared by 5 bases and J by 6 bases, with 7 bases of the junction left unmatched. The full variable domain, completed using reference TRBV11-3 and TRBJ2-1, is EAGVVQSPRYKIIEKKQPVAFWCNPISGHNTLYWYLQNLGQGPELLIRYENEEAVDDSQLPKDRFSAERLKGVDSTLKIQPAELGDSAVYLCASSPGLAGVINEQFFGPGTRLTVL.

The V gene is TRBV6-5, the J gene TRBJ2-3, with no clear D. Germline lookup yields CDR1 MNHEY and CDR2 SVGAGI. The CDR3 contains 13 residues. V lost 2 bases, J lost 6 bases, and 9 bases lay in between. The CDR3 spells CASSYGMGDTQYF. The CDR3 DNA sequence: TGTGCCAGCAGTTACGGGATGGGGGATACGCAGTATTTT.

The chain has TRBV21-1 and TRBJ2-7; no check of the table's D call, TRBD2, against the DNA was made. TRBV21-1 is a documented pseudogene. The CDR3 covers 13 residues. CDR3 loop: CAEEREVFYEQYF. In DNA form, the CDR3 reads TGTGCAGAAGAGCGGGAGGTCTTCTACGAGCAGTACTTC.

The V and J genes are TRBV27 and TRBJ2-4, with 10 bases fitting TRBD1. CDR3 size: 18 residues. V was clipped by 4 bases and J by 0 bases; unmatched bases: 9. Per germline, CDR1 MNHEY and CDR2 SMNVEV (reference sequence). The CDR3 is CASSSGTGDTLAKNIQYF. CDR3 DNA: TGTGCCAGCAGTTCTGGGACAGGGGACACCCTAGCCAAAAACATTCAGTACTTC.

The count of this clone is one. V is TRBV7-8 and J is TRBJ2-2; TRBD1 is a possible D gene (6 bases). This CDR3 spans 16 amino acids. Germline V CDR1 and CDR2: SGHVS, FQNEAQ. V was pared by 5 bases and J by 4 bases, with 17 bases between. CDR3: CASSPYNRQVTGELFF. The CDR3, as DNA: TGTGCCAGCAGCCCATACAACCGACAGGTCACCGGGGAGCTGTTTTTT.

The chain employs TRBV9 and TRBJ2-5; TRBD2 aligns across 8 bases. Losses at the gene ends were 0 bases for V and 5 bases for J; bases not matched to a gene: 9. The CDR3 totals 16 residues. Germline V CDR1 and CDR2: SGDLS, YYNGEE. This chain's CDR3 is CASSVGSAGVSETQYF. CDR3 nucleotides: TGTGCCAGCAGCGTAGGTTCAGCGGGAGTCTCGGAGACCCAGTACTTC.

This clone has just a few counts. Here the CDR3 DNA reads TGCAGCGTTGAATCAGATAATCAGCCCCAGCATTTT. Its translation is CSVESDNQPQHF. The rearrangement uses TRBV29-1 and TRBJ1-5, with no clear D. The germline CDR1 and CDR2 sequences are SQVTM and ANQGSEA. The CDR3 contains 12 residues. The V end lost 2 bases, the J end lost 4 bases, and 6 bases lay between the germline ends.

This chain links TRBV18 with TRBJ1-1; 7 nucleotides agree with TRBD1. Germline loops: CDR1 KGHSH, CDR2 LQKENI. V was clipped by 5 bases and J by 8 bases; unmatched bases: 2. The CDR3 is 11 residues long. The CDR3, as DNA: TGTGCCAGCTCATCGACAGGGGAAGCTTTCTTT. This codes for CASSSTGEAFF.

This rearrangement joins TRBV28 to TRBJ1-5; the D is unclear. Between the trimmed V and J ends, which lost 3 bases and 7 bases, there was a span of 16 bases. The germline gives CDR1 MDHEN, CDR2 SYDVKM. CDR3 size: 15 residues. Written as DNA, the CDR3 is TGTGCCAGCAGTTTGCCCCACGGGGTGTTACAGCCCCAGCATTTT. As protein: CASSLPHGVLQPQHF.

The rearrangement joins TRBV19 to TRBJ2-1; 14 bases line up with TRBD2. The V and J ends lost 4 bases and 0 bases, in that order; junction bases with no gene match: 8. Per germline, CDR1 LNHDA and CDR2 SQIVND (reference sequence). The CDR3 sequence is 19 residues long. DNA for the CDR3: TGTGCCAGTAGTACCCCCCCGGGACTAGCGGGAGACTCCTACAATGAGCAGTTCTTC. It yields the protein CASSTPPGLAGDSYNEQFF.

For this clone: Other nucleotide sequences in the sample specify the same CDR3. The CDR3 here is CASSLVAESYNEQFF. CDR3 DNA: TGCGCCAGCAGCTTGGTTGCCGAGTCCTACAATGAGCAGTTCTTC. The chain recombines TRBV5-1 with TRBJ2-1; D gene uncertain. Deletions cut 0 bases from V and 1 base from J, with 8 bases between. The germline V gene encodes CDR1 SGHRS and CDR2 YFSETQ. The CDR3 has 15 amino acids.

The chain joins TRBV9 to TRBJ1-3, with D perhaps TRBD1 (6 bases). The CDR3 contains 15 residues. Between the trimmed V and J ends, which lost 4 bases and 2 bases, there was a span of 13 bases. Per germline, CDR1 SGDLS and CDR2 YYNGEE. The CDR3 is CASSPSGQPGNTIYF. DNA of the CDR3: TGTGCCAGCAGCCCATCAGGACAGCCTGGAAACACCATATATTTT.

The rearrangement links TRBV29-1 to TRBJ2-5, with D unclear. The ends were cut back, 4 bases at V and 5 bases at J, with 11 bases in the middle. The CDR3 covers 12 residues. CDR1 and CDR2 from the germline V gene are SQVTM and ANQGSEA. The CDR3 DNA reads TGCAGCGTTGTCGAGGCGTCCGAGACCCAGTACTTC. Protein product: CSVVEASETQYF. The complete variable domain, with remaining parts taken from reference TRBV29-1 and TRBJ2-5, reads SAVISQKPSRDICQRGTSLTIQCQVDSQVTMMFWYRQQPGQSLTLIATANQGSEATYESGFVIDKFPISRPNLTFSTLTVSNMSPEDSSIYLCSVVEASETQYFGPGTRLLVL.

The J gene is TRBJ2-1, the V gene TRBV10-1; D unclear. Germline assignment: CDR1 WNHNN and CDR2 SYGVQD (reference sequence). CDR3 length: 16 residues. Trimming removed 5 bases from V and 5 bases from J, with 19 bases in between. The chain's CDR3 is CASSRGPDRTDNEQFF. The CDR3 DNA sequence: TGCGCCAGCAGTAGAGGACCGGACCGAACCGACAATGAGCAGTTCTTC.

DNA of the CDR3: TGTGCCAGCAACGCGGCAAGCGGGTTTTACAATGAGCAGTTCTTC. Protein product: CASNAASGFYNEQFF. The rearrangement links TRBV28 to TRBJ2-1; a possible D gene is TRBD2 (6 bases). Germline assignment: CDR1 MDHEN and CDR2 SYDVKM. This CDR3 spans 15 amino acids. Trimming left V 7 bases short and J 4 bases short, with 17 bases between.

The chain joins TRBV10-3 to TRBJ2-7, with 14 nucleotides matching TRBD2. V dropped 10 bases and J dropped 8; count of bases not matched to a gene: 7. Germline lookup yields CDR1 ENHRY and CDR2 SYGVKD. This CDR3 region has 13 residues. CDR3 in amino acids: CATGGLAGAQQYF. DNA of the CDR3: TGTGCCACCGGGGGACTAGCGGGAGCGCAGCAGTACTTC.

The V gene is TRBV5-1, the J gene TRBJ1-2; TRBD1 matches at 9 bases. Trimming cost V 4 bases and J 3 bases; bases outside gene matches: 22. This CDR3 is 20 amino acids long. CDR1 is SGHRS, CDR2 YFSETQ, per germline. The CDR3 DNA is TGCGCCAGCAGCCCCTCCCTGCCCTCCGGGACAGGGAACCGGGACTATGGCTACACCTTC. Its translation: CASSPSLPSGTGNRDYGYTF. The full variable domain, in which reference TRBV5-1 and TRBJ1-2 provide the parts outside the CDR3, is KAGVTQTPRYLIKTRGQQVTLSCSPISGHRSVSWYQQTPGQGLQFLFEYFSETQRNKGNFPGRFSGRQFSNSRSEMNVSTLELGDSALYLCASSPSLPSGTGNRDYGYTFGSGTRLTVV.

This chain links TRBV6-1 with TRBJ2-7; D is uncertain. CDR3 length: 14 amino acids. Per the germline V gene, CDR1 is MNHNS and CDR2 is SASEGT. Deletions cut 5 bases from V and 3 bases from J, with 14 bases between. The DNA for the CDR3 is TGTGCCAGCAGTTTGGCCAGGCAGTACTACGAGCAGTACTTC. This translates into CASSLARQYYEQYF.

The rearrangement uses TRBV19 and TRBJ1-3; D is uncertain. The V and J ends lost 5 bases and 0 bases respectively, with 11 bases between them. The CDR3 has 15 amino acids. Germline V gives CDR1 LNHDA, CDR2 SQIVND (reference sequence). CDR3 protein: CASSYNAVSGNTIYF. The CDR3 nucleotides are TGTGCCAGTAGTTATAATGCGGTCTCTGGAAACACCATATATTTT.

V gene TRBV2 combines with J gene TRBJ2-1; TRBD1 agrees at 8 bases. The V segment lost 3 bases and the J segment 12 bases; nucleotides outside the gene matches: 10. The CDR3 consists of 14 residues. Germline V CDR1 and CDR2: SNHLY, FYNNEI. CDR3 amino acids: CASSDRTGFISQFF. The CDR3 nucleotides are TGTGCCAGCAGTGACAGGACAGGGTTCATCTCGCAGTTCTTC.

The chain links TRBV7-2 to TRBJ2-7; TRBD2 is a possible D gene (5 bases). The CDR3 totals 14 residues. V was pared by 4 bases and J by 5 bases, with 15 bases between. Germline V CDR1 and CDR2: SGHTA, FQGNSA. The CDR3, as DNA: TGTGCCAGCAGCTCCGGTCGGGGATGGAACGAGCAGTACTTC. Translation gives CASSSGRGWNEQYF.

The rearrangement joins TRBV6-6 to TRBJ1-4; no clear D gene. Trimming stripped 3 bases from V and 8 bases from J, with 19 bases between. Per the germline V gene, CDR1 is MNHNY and CDR2 is SVGAGI (reference sequence). This CDR3 contains 16 residues. The CDR3 DNA reads as TGTGCCAGCAGTTATAGGGCAGGAGGGATTGGAGAAAAACTGTTTTTT. Translation gives CASSYRAGGIGEKLFF.